What follows is one TCR beta chain and its context. Its antigen is undetermined. Both the TCRalpha cDNA and the TCRbeta cDNA were taken through two nested PCRs, lasting around 15 and 9 cycles. TCRdb derives one entry per CDR3 protein from the 5' RACE reads, leaving out DNA. The sample spans over 90,000 distinct CDR3 sequences; the ten largest clones claim 1.5% to 2%. Germline CDR1 SGHDT, CDR2 YYEEEE. The CDR3 runs to 12 residues. Collection of an approximately 2.5 ml blood sample took place per donor. This sample is part of a study of monozygotic twins with inflammatory bowel disease. General observations from the study: Different T cell subtypes could not be distinguished. What may have added variability to patient repertoires is that immunosuppressive treatments differed.

The V gene is TRBV5-6, the J gene TRBJ2-3; TCRdb reports TRBD1, a call that lacks DNA to check it against. This TCR derives from a human donor with ulcerative colitis or Crohn's disease, or a healthy co-twin of an affected twin (not recorded which). The sample comprised blood. The CDR3: CASSPGTDTQYF. Based on the CDR3 plus reference TRBV5-6 and TRBJ2-3, the full variable domain is DAGVTQSPTHLIKTRGQQVTLRCSPKSGHDTVSWYQQALGQGPQFIFQYYEEEERQRGNFPDRFSGHQFPNYSSELNVNALLLGDSALYLCASSPGTDTQYFGPGTRLTVL.